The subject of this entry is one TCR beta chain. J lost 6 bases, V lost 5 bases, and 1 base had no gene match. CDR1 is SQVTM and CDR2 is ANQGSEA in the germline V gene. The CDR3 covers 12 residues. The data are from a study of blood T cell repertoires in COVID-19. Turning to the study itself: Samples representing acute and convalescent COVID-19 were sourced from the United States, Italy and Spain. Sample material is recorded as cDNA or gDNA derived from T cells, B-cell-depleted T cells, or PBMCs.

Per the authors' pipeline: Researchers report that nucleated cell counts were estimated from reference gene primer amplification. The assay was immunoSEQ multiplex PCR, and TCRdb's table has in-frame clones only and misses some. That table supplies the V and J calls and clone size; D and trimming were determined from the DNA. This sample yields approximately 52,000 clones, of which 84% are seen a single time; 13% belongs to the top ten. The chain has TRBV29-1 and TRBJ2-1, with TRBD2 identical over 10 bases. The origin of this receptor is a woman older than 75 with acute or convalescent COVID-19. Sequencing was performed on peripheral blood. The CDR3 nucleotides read TGCAGCGTTTGGACTAGCGGCAATGAGCAGTTCTTC. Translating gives CSVWTSGNEQFF.